The following is a T cell receptor (beta chain) sequence with its context. The participants were between roughly 18 and 100 years old and came from some 23 US areas. Within the 2 weeks before study entry, each person in the exposed group met a COVID-19 case. Data came from immunoSEQ multiplex PCR; TCRdb stores just in-frame clones and leaves some out. The sample has 250,000 or so clones, approximately 90% seen once. These data originate in a study of blood T cell repertoires in COVID-19. Across the whole study: The study drew acute and convalescent COVID-19 samples from the United States, Italy and Spain. T cells, B-cell-depleted T cells, or PBMCs provided the cDNA or gDNA that served as material.

With 5 bases removed from V and 3 bases from J, the gap between germline ends came to 16 bases. The germline CDR1 and CDR2 sequences are LNHNV and YYDKDF (reference sequence). The CDR3 has 16 amino acids. Sample: PBMCs or T cells enriched from blood (not recorded which). J is TRBJ1-4 and V is TRBV15, with D unresolved. This TCR was recovered from a man aged 50-60 years who had been exposed to COVID-19. CDR3 loop: CATSPAWIASNEKLFF. The CDR3 coding sequence is TGTGCCACCAGCCCCGCTTGGATAGCATCTAATGAAAAACTGTTTTTT.